Sequencing of this TCR beta chain was carried out in a study of shared clonotypes between healthy human individuals. The CDR3 runs to 12 residues. V was pared by 7 bases and J by 6 bases, with 12 bases between. CDR1 is SNHLY, CDR2 FYNNEI, per germline. A note on this clone: Only one base separates this from a far larger clonotype, so it likely reflects a read error.

Donation came from healthy HIV-negative adults that had no recent acute infections or vaccinations. Assay used: immunoSEQ multiplex PCR; TCRdb lists only in-frame clones, some missing. This repertoire shows roughly 640,000 clones, roughly 70% found once; its top ten account for roughly 1.7%. This chain joins TRBV2 and TRBJ1-1, with TRBD1 as a possible D gene (6 bases). The source of this sequence is a woman in her 30s in good health. Specimen: memory CD4+ T cells sorted from blood. Described subset: CD45RA-negative fraction. CDR3 nucleotides: TGTGCCAGCAACAAAGGGGGGGCTGAAGCTTTCTTT. Its translation is CASNKGGAEAFF.